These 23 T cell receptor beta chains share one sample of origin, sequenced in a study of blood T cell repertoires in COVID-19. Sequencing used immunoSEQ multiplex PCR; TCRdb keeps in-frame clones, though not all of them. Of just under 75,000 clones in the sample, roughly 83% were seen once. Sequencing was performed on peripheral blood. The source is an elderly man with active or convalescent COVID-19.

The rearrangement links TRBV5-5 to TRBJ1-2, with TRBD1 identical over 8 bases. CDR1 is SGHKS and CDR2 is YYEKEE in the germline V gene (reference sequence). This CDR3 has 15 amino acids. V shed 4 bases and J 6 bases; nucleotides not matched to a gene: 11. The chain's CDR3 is CASSDYRTGIDGYTF. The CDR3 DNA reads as TGTGCCAGCAGCGACTATCGGACAGGGATCGATGGCTACACCTTC.

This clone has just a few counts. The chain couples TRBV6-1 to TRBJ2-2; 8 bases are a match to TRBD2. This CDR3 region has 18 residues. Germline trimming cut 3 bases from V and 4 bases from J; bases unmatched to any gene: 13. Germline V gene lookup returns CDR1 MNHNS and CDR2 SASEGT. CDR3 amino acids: CASSDLPGGGGITGELFF. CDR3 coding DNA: TGTGCCAGCAGTGATCTCCCCGGGGGGGGAGGGATCACCGGGGAGCTGTTTTTT.

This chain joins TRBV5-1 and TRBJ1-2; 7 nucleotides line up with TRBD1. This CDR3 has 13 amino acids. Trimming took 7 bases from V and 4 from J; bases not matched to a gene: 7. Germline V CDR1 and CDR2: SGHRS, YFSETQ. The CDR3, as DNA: TGCGCCAGCGGGCAGGGGGGCCTCTATGGCTACACCTTC. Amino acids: CASGQGGLYGYTF.

The CDR3 here is CASSVGQGYNEQFF. As DNA, the CDR3 is TGTGCCAGCAGCGTAGGGCAGGGTTACAATGAGCAGTTCTTC. The chain carries TRBV9 and TRBJ2-1; possibly TRBD1 for D (5 bases). Germline V gives CDR1 SGDLS, CDR2 YYNGEE. Trimming took off 0 bases at V and 4 bases at J, with 8 bases between the two ends. CDR3 length equals 14 residues.

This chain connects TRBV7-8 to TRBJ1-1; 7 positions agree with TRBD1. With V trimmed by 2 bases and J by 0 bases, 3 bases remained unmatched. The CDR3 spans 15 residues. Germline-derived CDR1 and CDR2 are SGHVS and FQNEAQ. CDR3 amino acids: CASSLRGQVNTEAFF. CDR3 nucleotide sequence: TGTGCCAGCAGCTTACGTGGACAGGTGAACACTGAAGCTTTCTTT.

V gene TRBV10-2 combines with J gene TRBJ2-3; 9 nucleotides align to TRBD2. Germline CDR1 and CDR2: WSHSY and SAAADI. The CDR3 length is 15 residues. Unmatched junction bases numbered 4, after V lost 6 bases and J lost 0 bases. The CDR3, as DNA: TGCGCCAGCAGAGCTAGCGGGGCTAGCACAGATACGCAGTATTTT. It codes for CASRASGASTDTQYF.

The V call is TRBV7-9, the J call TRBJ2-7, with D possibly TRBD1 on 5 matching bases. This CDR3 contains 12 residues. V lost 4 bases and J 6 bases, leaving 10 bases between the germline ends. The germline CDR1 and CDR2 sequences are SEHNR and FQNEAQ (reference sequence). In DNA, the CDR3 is TGTGCCAGCAGCTCACAGGTGGGCGAGCAGTACTTC. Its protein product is CASSSQVGEQYF.

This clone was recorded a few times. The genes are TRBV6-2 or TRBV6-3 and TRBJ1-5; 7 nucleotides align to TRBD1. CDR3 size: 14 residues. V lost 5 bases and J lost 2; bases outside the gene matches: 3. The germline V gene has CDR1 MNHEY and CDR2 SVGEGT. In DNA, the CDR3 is TGTGCCAGCAGTCACGGACAGGGCAATCAGCCCCAGCATTTT. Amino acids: CASSHGQGNQPQHF.

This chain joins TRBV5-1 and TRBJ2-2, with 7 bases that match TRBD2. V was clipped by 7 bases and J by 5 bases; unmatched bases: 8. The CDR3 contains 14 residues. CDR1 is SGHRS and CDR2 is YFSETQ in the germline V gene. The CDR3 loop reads CASSPPGGTGELFF. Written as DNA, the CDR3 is TGCGCCAGCTCCCCCCCGGGAGGAACCGGGGAGCTGTTTTTT.

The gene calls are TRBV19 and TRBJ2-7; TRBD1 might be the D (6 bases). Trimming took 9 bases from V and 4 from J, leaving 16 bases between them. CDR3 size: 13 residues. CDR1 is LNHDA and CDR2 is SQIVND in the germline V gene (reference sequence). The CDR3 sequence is CASGGRGNYEQYF. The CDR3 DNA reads TGTGCCAGCGGTGGAAGGGGGAATTACGAGCAGTACTTC.

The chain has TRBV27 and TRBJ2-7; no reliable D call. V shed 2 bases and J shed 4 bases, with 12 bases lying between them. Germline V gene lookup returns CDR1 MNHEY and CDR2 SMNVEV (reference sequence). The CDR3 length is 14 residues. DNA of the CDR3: TGTGCCAGCAGTTTAATTGGCGGAAGATACGAGCAGTACTTC. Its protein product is CASSLIGGRYEQYF.

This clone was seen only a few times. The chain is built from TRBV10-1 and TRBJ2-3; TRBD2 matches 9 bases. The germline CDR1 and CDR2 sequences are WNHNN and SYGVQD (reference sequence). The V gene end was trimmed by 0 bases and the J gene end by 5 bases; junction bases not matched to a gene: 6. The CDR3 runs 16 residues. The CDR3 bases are TGCGCCAGCAGTGAGTCGAGAGCTAGCGGGGTAGATACGCAGTATTTT. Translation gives CASSESRASGVDTQYF.

CDR3 sequence: CASSPDRGDYGYTF. The CDR3 nucleotides read TGTGCCAGCTCACCAGACAGGGGAGACTATGGCTACACCTTC. The chain couples TRBV18 to TRBJ1-2; 8 bases are shared with TRBD1. V shed 2 bases and J 3 bases; nucleotides not matched to a gene: 2. The germline gives CDR1 KGHSH, CDR2 LQKENI. The CDR3 is 14 residues long.

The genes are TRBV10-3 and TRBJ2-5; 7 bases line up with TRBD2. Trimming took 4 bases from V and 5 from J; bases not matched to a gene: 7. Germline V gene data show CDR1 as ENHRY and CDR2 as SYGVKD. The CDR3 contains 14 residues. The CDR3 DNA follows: TGTGCCATCAGTGGCGGGGGTGAACTGGAGACCCAGTACTTC. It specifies CAISGGGELETQYF.

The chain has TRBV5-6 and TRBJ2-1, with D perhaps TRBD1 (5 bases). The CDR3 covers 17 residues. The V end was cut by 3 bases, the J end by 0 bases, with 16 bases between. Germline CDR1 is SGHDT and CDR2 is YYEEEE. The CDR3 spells CASSSLSRVPSYNEQFF. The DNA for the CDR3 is TGTGCCAGCAGCTCACTATCCAGGGTTCCCTCCTACAATGAGCAGTTCTTC.

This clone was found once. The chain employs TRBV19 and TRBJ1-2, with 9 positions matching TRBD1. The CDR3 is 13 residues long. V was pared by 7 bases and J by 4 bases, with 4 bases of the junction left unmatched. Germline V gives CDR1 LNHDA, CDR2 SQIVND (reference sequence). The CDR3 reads CASTPDRGYGYTF. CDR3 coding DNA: TGTGCCAGTACCCCGGACAGGGGCTATGGCTACACCTTC.

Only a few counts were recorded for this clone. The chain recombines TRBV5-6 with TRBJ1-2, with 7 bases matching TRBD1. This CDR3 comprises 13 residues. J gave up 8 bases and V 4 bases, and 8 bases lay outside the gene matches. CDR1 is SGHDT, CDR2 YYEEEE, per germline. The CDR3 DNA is TGTGCCAGCAGCGAAACAGGGGAGGAGGGCTACACCTTC. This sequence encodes CASSETGEEGYTF.

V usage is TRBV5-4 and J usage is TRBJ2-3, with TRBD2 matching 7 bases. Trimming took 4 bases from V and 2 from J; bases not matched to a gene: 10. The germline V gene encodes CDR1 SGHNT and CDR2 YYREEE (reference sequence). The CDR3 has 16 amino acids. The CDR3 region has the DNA TGTGCCAGCAGCGGACTGAGCGGGGCCTACACAGATACGCAGTATTTT. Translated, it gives CASSGLSGAYTDTQYF. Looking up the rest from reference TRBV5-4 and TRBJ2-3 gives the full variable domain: ETGVTQSPTHLIKTRGQQVTLRCSSQSGHNTVSWYQQALGQGPQFIFQYYREEENGRGNFPPRFSGLQFPNYSSELNVNALELDDSALYLCASSGLSGAYTDTQYFGPGTRLTVL.

The CDR3 DNA sequence: TGTGCCAGCAGCTTAGCGGACAGGGGTGGTTACGAGCAGTACTTC. Protein: CASSLADRGGYEQYF. V is TRBV7-8 and J is TRBJ2-7, with 9 bases that match TRBD1. The ends lost 0 bases at V and 4 bases at J; junction bases unmatched: 4. CDR3 length equals 15 residues. Germline V gene lookup returns CDR1 SGHVS and CDR2 FQNEAQ. Combining the CDR3 with reference TRBV7-8 and TRBJ2-7 gives the whole variable domain GAGVSQSPRYKVAKRGQDVALRCDPISGHVSLFWYQQALGQGPEFLTYFQNEAQLDKSGLPSDRFFAERPEGSVSTLKIQRTQQEDSAVYLCASSLADRGGYEQYFGPGTRLTVT.

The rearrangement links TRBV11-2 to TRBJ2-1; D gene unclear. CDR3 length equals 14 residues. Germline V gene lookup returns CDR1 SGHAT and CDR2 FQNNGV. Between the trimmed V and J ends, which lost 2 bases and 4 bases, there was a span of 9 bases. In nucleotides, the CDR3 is TGTGCCAGCAGCTTATTTACAGAATACAATGAGCAGTTCTTC. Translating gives CASSLFTEYNEQFF.

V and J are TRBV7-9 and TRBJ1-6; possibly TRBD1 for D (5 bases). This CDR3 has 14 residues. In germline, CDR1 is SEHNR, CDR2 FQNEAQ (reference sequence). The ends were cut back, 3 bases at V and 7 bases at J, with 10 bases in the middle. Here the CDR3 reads CASSFGGPNSPLHF. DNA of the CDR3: TGTGCCAGCAGCTTCGGGGGACCGAATTCACCCCTCCACTTT.

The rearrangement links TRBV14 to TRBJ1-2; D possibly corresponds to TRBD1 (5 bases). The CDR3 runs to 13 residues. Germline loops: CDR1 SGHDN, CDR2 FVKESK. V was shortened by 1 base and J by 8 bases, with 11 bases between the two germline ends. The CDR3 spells CASSQVGGEGYTF. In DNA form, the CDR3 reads TGTGCCAGCAGCCAAGTGGGGGGGGAAGGCTACACCTTC.

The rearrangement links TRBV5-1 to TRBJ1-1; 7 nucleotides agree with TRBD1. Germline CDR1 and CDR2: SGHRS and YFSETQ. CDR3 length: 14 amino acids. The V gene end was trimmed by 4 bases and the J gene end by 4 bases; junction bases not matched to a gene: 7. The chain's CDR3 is CASSRGQPSTEAFF. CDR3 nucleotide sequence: TGCGCCAGCAGCCGGGGACAGCCGAGCACTGAAGCTTTCTTT.